Sequencing of this T cell receptor beta chain was carried out in a study of control samples from healthy donors and cancer patients. Germline V gene lookup returns CDR1 KGHSH and CDR2 LQKENI. Deletions cut 10 bases from V and 3 bases from J, with 13 bases between. The CDR3 has 13 residues. Sequenced by immunoSEQ multiplex PCR; TCRdb stores in-frame clones only, minus some. Its table records fewer than 200,000 clones. Sequences were obtained from blood. J is TRBJ1-5 and V is TRBV18; a possible D gene is TRBD1 (5 bases). The sequence was obtained from a woman in her twenties or thirties in good health. The CDR3, as DNA: TGTGCCACGGGGGAGGGAAACAATCAGCCCCAGCATTTT. Protein: CATGEGNNQPQHF.